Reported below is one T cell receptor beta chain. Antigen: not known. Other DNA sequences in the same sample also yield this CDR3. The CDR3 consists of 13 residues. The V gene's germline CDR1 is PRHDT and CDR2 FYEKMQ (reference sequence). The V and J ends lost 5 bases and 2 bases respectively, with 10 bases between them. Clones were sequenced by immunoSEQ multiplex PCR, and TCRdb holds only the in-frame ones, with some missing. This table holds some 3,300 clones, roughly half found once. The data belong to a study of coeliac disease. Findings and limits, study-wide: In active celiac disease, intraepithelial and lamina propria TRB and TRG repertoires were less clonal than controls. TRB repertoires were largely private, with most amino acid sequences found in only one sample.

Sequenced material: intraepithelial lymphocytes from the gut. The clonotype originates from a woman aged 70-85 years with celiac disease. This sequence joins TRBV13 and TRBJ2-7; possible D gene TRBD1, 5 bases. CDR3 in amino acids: CASSLRRAYEQYF. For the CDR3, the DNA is TGTGCCAGCAGCCTTCGCAGGGCCTACGAGCAGTACTTC.